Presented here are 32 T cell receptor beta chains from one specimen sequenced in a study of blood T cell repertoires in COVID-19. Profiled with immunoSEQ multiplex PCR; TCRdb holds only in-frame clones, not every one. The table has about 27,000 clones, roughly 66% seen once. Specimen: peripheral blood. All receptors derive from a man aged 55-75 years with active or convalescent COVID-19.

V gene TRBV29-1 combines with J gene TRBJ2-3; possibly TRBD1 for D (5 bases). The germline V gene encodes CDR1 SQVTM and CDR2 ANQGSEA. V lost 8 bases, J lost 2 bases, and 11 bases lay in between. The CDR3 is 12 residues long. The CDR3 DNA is TGCAGCCCCCGGACACTCACAGATACGCAGTATTTT. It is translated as CSPRTLTDTQYF.

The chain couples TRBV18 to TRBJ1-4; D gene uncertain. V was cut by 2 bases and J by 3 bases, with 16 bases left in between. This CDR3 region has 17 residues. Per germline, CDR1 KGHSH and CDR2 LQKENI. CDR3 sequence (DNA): TGTGCCAGCTCACCAAACGTACCGGGGTCGGCTAATGAAAAACTGTTTTTT. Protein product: CASSPNVPGSANEKLFF.

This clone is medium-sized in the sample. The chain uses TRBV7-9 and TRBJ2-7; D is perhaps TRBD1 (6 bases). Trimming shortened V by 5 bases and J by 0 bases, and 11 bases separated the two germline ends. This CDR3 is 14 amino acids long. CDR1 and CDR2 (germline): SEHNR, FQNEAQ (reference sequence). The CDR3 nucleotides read TGTGCCAGCAGCGGGGGCGGGTTCTCCTACGAGCAGTACTTC. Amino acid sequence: CASSGGGFSYEQYF.

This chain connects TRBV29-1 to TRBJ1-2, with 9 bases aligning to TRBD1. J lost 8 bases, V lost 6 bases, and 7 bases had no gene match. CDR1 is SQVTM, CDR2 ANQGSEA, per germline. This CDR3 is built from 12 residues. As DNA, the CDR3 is TGCAGCGTGGGGACAGGGTCGGAGGGCTACACCTTC. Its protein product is CSVGTGSEGYTF.

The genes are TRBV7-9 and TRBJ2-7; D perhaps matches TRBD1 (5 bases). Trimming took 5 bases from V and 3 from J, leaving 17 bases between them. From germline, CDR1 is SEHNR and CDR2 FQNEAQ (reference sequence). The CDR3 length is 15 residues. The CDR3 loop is CASSDGHKGNYEQYF. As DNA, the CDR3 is TGTGCCAGCAGCGACGGACACAAGGGTAACTACGAGCAGTACTTC.

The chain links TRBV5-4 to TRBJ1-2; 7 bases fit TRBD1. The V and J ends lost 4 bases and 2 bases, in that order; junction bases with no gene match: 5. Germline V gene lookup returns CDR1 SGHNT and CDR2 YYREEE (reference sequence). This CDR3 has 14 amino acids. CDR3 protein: CASSAQQGNYGYTF. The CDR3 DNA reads TGTGCCAGCAGCGCACAACAGGGGAACTATGGCTACACCTTC.

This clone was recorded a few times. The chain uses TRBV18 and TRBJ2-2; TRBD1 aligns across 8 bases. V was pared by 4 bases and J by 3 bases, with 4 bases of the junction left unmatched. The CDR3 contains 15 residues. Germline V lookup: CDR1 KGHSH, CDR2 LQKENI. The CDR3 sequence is CASSRQGKYTGELFF. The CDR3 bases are TGTGCCAGCTCACGACAGGGGAAATACACCGGGGAGCTGTTTTTT.

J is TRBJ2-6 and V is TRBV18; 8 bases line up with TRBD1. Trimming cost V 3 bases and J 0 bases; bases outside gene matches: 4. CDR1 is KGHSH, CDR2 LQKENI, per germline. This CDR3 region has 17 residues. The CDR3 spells CASSPDRETSGANVLTF. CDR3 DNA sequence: TGTGCCAGCTCACCGGACAGGGAGACCTCTGGGGCCAACGTCCTGACTTTC.

The DNA of the CDR3 is TGTGCCAGCAGCTACGATATTTGGACAGGGACCTATGGCTACACCTTC. Its protein is CASSYDIWTGTYGYTF. The chain has TRBV5-5 and TRBJ1-2; TRBD1 matches 8 bases. V shed 3 bases, J shed 4 bases, and the junction held 11 bases outside the gene matches. Germline CDR1 reads SGHKS; CDR2 reads YYEKEE (reference sequence). The CDR3 consists of 16 residues.

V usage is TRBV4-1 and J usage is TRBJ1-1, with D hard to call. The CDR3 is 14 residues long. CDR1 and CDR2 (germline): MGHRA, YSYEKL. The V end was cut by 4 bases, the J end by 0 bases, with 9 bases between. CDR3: CASSLSEVNTEAFF. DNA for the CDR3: TGCGCCAGCAGCCTATCGGAGGTGAACACTGAAGCTTTCTTT.

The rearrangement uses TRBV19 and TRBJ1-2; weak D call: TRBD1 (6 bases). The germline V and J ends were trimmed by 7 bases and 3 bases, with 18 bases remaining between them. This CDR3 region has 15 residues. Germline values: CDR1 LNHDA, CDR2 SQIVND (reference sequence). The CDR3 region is CASIGQGGADYGYTF. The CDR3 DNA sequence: TGTGCCAGTATCGGGCAAGGGGGGGCCGACTATGGCTACACCTTC.

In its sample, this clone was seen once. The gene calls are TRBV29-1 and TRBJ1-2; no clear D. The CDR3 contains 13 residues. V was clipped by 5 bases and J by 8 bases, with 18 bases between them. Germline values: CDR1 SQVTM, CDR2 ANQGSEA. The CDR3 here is CSVPRQAVSGYTF. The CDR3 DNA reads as TGCAGCGTTCCCCGGCAGGCCGTCTCCGGCTACACCTTC. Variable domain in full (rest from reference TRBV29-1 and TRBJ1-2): SAVISQKPSRDICQRGTSLTIQCQVDSQVTMMFWYRQQPGQSLTLIATANQGSEATYESGFVIDKFPISRPNLTFSTLTVSNMSPEDSSIYLCSVPRQAVSGYTFGSGTRLTVV.

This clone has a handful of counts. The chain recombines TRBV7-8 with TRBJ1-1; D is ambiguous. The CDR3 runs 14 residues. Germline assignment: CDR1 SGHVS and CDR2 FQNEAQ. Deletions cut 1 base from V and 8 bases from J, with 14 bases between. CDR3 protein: CASSLGAGSREAFF. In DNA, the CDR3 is TGTGCCAGCAGCTTAGGTGCAGGCTCACGAGAAGCTTTCTTT.

The CDR3 here is CASSLDTSGDYNEQFF. The CDR3 coding sequence is TGTGCCAGCAGCTTGGACACTAGCGGAGACTACAATGAGCAGTTCTTC. This chain connects TRBV5-6 to TRBJ2-1, with 8 bases fitting TRBD2. The CDR3 sequence is 16 residues long. Trimming at V came to 0 bases and at J to 3 bases, leaving 5 bases not matched to a gene. The germline CDR1 and CDR2 sequences are SGHDT and YYEEEE. Full variable domain (rest looked up from reference TRBV5-6 and TRBJ2-1): DAGVTQSPTHLIKTRGQQVTLRCSPKSGHDTVSWYQQALGQGPQFIFQYYEEEERQRGNFPDRFSGHQFPNYSSELNVNALLLGDSALYLCASSLDTSGDYNEQFFGPGTRLTVL.

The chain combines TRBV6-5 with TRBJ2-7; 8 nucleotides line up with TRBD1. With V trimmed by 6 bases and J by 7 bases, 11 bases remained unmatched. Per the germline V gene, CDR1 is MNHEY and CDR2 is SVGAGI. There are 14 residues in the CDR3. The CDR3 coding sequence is TGTGCCAGCAGCCCGGGACAGGCGGGATTAGAGCAGTACTTC. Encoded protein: CASSPGQAGLEQYF.

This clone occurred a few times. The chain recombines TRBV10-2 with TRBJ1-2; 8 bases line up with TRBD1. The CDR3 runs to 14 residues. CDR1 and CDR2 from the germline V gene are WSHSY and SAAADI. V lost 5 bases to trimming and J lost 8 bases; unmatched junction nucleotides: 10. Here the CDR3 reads CASSPGTGVGGYTF. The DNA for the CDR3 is TGCGCCAGCAGTCCCGGGACAGGCGTTGGGGGCTACACCTTC.

This chain's CDR3 is CASSLDTGAVYGYTF. DNA for the CDR3: TGTGCCAGCAGCTTAGACACAGGGGCCGTCTATGGCTACACCTTC. V gene TRBV7-8 combines with J gene TRBJ1-2; TRBD1 matches 7 bases. From germline, CDR1 is SGHVS and CDR2 FQNEAQ. CDR3 length equals 15 residues. V was pared by 1 base and J by 4 bases, with 6 bases of the junction left unmatched.

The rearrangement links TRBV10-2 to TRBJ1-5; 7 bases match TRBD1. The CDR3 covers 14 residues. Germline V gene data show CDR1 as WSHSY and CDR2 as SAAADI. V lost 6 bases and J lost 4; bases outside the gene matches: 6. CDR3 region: CASSGTAPNQPQHF. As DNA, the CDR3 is TGCGCCAGCAGCGGGACAGCGCCGAATCAGCCCCAGCATTTT.

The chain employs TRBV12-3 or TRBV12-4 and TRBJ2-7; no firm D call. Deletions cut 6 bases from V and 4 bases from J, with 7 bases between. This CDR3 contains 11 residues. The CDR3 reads CASSQNYEQYF. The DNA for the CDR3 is TGTGCCAGCAGCCAAAATTACGAGCAGTACTTC.

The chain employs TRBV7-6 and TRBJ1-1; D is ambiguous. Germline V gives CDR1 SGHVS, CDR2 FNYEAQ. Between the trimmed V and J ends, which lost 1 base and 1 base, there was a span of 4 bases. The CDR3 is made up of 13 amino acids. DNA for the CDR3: TGTGCCAGCAGCTTAGAACAGAACACTGAAGCTTTCTTT. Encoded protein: CASSLEQNTEAFF.

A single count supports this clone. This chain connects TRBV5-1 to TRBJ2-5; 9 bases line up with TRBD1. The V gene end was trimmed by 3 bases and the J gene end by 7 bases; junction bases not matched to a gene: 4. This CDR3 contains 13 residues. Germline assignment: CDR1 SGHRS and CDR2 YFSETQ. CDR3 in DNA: TGCGCCAGCAGCTCGGGACAGGGAATGACCCAGTACTTC. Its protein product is CASSSGQGMTQYF.

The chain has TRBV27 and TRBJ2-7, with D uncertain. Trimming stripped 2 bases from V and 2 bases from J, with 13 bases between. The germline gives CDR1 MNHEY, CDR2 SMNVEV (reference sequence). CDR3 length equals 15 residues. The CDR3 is CASSLRPGPTYEQYF. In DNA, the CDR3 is TGTGCCAGCAGTTTAAGGCCAGGTCCTACCTACGAGCAGTACTTC.

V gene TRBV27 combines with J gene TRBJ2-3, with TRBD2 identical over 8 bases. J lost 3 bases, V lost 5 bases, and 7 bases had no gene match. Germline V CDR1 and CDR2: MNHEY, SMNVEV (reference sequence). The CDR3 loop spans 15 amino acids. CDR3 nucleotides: TGTGCCAGCAGTCGGGGGGGGGCGAGGACAGATACGCAGTATTTT. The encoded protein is CASSRGGARTDTQYF.

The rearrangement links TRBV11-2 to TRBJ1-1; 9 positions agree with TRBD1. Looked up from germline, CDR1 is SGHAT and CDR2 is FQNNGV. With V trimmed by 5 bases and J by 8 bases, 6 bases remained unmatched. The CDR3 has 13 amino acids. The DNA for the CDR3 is TGTGCCAGCAGCCTCCACAGGGGGCTGGAAGCTTTCTTT. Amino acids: CASSLHRGLEAFF.

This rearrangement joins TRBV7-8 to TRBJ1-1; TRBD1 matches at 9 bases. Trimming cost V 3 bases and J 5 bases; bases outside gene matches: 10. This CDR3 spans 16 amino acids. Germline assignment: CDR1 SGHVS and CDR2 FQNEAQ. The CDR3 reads CASSFRQGGMGTEAFF. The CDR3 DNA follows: TGTGCCAGCAGCTTTAGACAGGGGGGAATGGGGACTGAAGCTTTCTTT.

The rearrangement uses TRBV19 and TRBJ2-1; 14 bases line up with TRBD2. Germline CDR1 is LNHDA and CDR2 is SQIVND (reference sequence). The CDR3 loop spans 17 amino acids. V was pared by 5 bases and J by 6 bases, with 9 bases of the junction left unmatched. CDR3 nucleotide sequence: TGTGCCAGTAGTCTTCGACTAGCGGGAGGGCCGGGCAATGAGCAGTTCTTC. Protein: CASSLRLAGGPGNEQFF. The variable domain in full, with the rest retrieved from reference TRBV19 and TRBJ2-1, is DGGITQSPKYLFRKEGQNVTLSCEQNLNHDAMYWYRQDPGQGLRLIYYSQIVNDFQKGDIAEGYSVSREKKESFPLTVTSAQKNPTAFYLCASSLRLAGGPGNEQFFGPGTRLTVL.

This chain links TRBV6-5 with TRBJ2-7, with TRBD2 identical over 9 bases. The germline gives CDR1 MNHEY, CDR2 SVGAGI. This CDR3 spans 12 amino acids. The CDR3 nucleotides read TGTGCGGCGGGAGGGCCCTCCTACGAGCAGTACTTC. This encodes CAAGGPSYEQYF.

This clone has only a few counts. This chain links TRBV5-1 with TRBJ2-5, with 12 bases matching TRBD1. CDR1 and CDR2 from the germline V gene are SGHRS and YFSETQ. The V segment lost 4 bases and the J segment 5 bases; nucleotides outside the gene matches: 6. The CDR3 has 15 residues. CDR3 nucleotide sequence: TGCGCCAGCAGCGCCGGGACAGGGGGCTGGGAGACCCAGTACTTC. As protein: CASSAGTGGWETQYF.

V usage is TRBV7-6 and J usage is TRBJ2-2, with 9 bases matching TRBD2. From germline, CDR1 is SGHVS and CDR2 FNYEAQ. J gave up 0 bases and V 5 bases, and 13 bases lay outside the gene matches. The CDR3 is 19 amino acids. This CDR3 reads CASSPRPAGGETNTGELFF. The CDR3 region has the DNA TGTGCCAGCAGCCCACGTCCAGCGGGAGGCGAAACGAACACCGGGGAGCTGTTTTTT.

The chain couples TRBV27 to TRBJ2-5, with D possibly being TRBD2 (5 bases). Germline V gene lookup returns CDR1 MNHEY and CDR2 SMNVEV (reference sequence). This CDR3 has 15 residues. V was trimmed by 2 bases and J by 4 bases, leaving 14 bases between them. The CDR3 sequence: CASSLIEGRGETQYF. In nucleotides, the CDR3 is TGTGCCAGCAGTTTAATAGAGGGTCGAGGAGAGACCCAGTACTTC.

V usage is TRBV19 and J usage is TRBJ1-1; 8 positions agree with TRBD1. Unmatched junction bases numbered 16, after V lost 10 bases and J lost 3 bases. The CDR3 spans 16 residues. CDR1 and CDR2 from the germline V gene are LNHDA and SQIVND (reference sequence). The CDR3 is CATQGAPWVGDTEAFF. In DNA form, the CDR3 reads TGTGCCACCCAGGGGGCGCCGTGGGTTGGGGACACTGAAGCTTTCTTT.

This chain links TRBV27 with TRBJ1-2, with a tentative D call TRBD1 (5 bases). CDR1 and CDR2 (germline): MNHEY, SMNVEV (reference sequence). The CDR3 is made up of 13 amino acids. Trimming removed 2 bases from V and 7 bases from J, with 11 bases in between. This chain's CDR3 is CASSLLGRAGYTF. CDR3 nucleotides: TGTGCCAGCAGTTTACTGGGCAGGGCTGGCTACACCTTC.